This T cell receptor beta chain is drawn from a study of CD8 T cells in Susac syndrome. The RNA, roughly 0.5 to 1 ug, was put through reverse transcription using random hexamers. Across 54 Vbeta and 13 Jbeta, immunoSEQ multiplex PCR amplified TCR beta CDR3. TCRdb re-derived calls from the immunoSEQ multiplex PCR reads in MiXCR, one entry per CDR3 protein. In the table there are around 80,000 distinct CDR3 sequences, 91% of which are singletons. The CDR3 sequence is 14 residues long. V was trimmed by 2 bases and J by 2 bases, leaving 9 bases between them. Per germline, CDR1 SGHTA and CDR2 FQGTGA. Sequencing of TCR beta was performed on blood CD8+ and CD4+ T cells.

This clonotype was obtained from a human donor with multiple sclerosis. The genes are TRBV7-3 and TRBJ1-1, with D possibly TRBD1 on 6 matching bases. The sample consisted of CD8+ T cells from PBMCs. CDR3 DNA: TGTGCCAGCAGCTTACAAGGGGGAAACACTGAAGCTTTCTTT. This sequence encodes CASSLQGGNTEAFF.